The present entry profiles one T cell receptor (beta chain) with its context. The repertoire was sequenced with immunoSEQ multiplex PCR; TCRdb's copy has only in-frame clones and lacks some. The sample lists more than 140,000 clones; approximately 94% were seen once. The sample comes from a study of control samples from healthy donors and cancer patients. Sequenced: blood. The clonotype comes from a man in his forties or fifties in good health.

CDR3 in DNA: TGCGCCAGCAGTGAGTCGACTAGCGGGGGGAATGAGCAGTTCTTC. It codes for CASSESTSGGNEQFF. This rearrangement joins TRBV10-1 to TRBJ2-1; TRBD2 agrees at 13 bases. The CDR3 covers 15 residues. V dropped 0 bases and J dropped 7; count of bases not matched to a gene: 0. CDR1 and CDR2 (germline): WNHNN, SYGVQD (reference sequence).